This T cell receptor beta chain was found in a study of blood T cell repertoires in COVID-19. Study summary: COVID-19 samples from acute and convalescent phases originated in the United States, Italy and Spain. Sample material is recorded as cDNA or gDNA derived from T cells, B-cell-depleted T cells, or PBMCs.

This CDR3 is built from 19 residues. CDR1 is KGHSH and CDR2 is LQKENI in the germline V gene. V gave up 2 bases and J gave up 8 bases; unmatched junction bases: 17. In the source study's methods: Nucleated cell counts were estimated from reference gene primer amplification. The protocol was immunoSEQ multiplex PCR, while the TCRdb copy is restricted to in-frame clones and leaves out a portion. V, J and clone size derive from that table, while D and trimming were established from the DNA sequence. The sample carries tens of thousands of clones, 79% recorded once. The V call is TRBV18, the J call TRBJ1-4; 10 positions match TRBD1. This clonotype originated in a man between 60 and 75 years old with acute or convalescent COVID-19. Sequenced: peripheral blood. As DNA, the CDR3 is TGTGCCAGCTCACCAGTTCCCGGGACAGGGGACTCAAATTTCGAAAAACTGTTTTTT. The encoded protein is CASSPVPGTGDSNFEKLFF.